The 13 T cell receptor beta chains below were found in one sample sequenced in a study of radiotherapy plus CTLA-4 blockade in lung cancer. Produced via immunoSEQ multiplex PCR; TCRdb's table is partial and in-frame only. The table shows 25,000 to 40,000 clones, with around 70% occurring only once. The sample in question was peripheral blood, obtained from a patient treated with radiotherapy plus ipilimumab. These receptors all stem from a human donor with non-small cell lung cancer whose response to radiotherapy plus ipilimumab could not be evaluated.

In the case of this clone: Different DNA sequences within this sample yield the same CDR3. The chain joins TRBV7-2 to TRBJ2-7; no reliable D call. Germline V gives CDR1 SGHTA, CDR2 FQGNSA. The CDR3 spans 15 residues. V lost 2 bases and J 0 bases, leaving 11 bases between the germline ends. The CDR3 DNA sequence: TGTGCCAGCAGCTTAAGGCGCGGAAGCTCCTACGAGCAGTACTTC. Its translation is CASSLRRGSSYEQYF.

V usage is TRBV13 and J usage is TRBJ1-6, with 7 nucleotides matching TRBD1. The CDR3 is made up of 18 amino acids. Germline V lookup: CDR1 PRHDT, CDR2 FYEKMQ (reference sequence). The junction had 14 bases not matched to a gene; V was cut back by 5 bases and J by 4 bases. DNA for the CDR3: TGTGCCAGCAGCGTAAGACAGGGCGGAACCCTTTATAATTCACCCCTCCACTTT. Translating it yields CASSVRQGGTLYNSPLHF.

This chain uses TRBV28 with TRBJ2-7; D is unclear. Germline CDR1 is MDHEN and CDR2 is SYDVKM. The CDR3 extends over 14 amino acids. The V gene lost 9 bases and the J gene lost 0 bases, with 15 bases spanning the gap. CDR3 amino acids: CASTWASLSYEQYF. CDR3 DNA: TGTGCCAGTACATGGGCTTCACTCTCCTACGAGCAGTACTTC. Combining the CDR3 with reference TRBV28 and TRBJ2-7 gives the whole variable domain DVKVTQSSRYLVKRTGEKVFLECVQDMDHENMFWYRQDPGLGLRLIYFSYDVKMKEKGDIPEGYSVSREKKERFSLILESASTNQTSMYLCASTWASLSYEQYFGPGTRLTVT.

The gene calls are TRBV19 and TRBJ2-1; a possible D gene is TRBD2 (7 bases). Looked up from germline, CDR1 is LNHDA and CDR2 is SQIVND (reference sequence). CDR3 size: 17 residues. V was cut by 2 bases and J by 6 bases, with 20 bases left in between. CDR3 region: CASSISGGGEGGNEQFF. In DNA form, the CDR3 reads TGTGCCAGTAGTATAAGTGGAGGGGGGGAGGGGGGCAATGAGCAGTTCTTC.

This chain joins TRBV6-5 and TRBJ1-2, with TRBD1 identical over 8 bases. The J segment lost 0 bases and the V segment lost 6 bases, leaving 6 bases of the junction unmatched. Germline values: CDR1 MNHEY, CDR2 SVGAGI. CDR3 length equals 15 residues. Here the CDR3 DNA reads TGTGCCAGCAGCGCCGACAGGGGCACTAACTATGGCTACACCTTC. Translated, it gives CASSADRGTNYGYTF.

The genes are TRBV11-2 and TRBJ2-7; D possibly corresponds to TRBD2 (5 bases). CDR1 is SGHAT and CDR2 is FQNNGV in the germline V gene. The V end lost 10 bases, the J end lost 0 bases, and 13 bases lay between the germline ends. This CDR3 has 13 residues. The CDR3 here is CATEVGSSYEQYF. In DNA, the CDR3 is TGTGCCACCGAGGTGGGGAGCTCCTACGAGCAGTACTTC.

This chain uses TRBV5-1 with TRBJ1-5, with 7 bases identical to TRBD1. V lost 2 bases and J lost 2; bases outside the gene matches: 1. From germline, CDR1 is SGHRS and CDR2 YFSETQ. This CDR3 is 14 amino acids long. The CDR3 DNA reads TGCGCCAGCAGCTTAGGGACAGGCAATCAGCCCCAGCATTTT. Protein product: CASSLGTGNQPQHF.

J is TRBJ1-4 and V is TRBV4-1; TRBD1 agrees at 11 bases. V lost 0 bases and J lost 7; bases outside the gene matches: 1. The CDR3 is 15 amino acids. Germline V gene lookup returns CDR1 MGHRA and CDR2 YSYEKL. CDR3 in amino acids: CASSQEDRGREKLFF. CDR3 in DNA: TGCGCCAGCAGCCAAGAGGACAGGGGGCGTGAAAAACTGTTTTTT.

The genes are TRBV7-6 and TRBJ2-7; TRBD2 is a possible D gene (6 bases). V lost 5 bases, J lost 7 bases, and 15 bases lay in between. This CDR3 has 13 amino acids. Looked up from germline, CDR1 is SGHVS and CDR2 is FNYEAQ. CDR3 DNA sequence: TGTGCCAGCAGCCGCGGGACGGTGAGGGAGCAGTACTTC. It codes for CASSRGTVREQYF.

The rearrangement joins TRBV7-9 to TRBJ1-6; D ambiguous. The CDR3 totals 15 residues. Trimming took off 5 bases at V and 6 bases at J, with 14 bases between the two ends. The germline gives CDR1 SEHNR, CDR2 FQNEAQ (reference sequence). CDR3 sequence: CASSSGGQSNSPLHF. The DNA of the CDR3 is TGTGCCAGCAGCAGCGGAGGGCAGTCTAATTCACCCCTCCACTTT.

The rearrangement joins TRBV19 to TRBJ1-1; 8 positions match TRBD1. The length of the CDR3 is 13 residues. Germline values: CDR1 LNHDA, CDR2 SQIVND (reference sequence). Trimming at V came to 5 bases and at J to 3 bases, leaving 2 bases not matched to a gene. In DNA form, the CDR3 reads TGTGCCAGTAGTGTACAGGGGGACACTGAAGCTTTCTTT. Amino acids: CASSVQGDTEAFF.

The CDR3 loop reads CASSFQTGQRNTIYF. CDR3 nucleotide sequence: TGTGCCAGCAGCTTCCAGACAGGGCAGCGAAACACCATATATTTT. The rearrangement links TRBV7-8 to TRBJ1-3; 7 nucleotides align to TRBD1. V dropped 3 bases and J dropped 5; count of bases not matched to a gene: 7. CDR3 length: 15 amino acids. Germline CDR1 reads SGHVS; CDR2 reads FQNEAQ.

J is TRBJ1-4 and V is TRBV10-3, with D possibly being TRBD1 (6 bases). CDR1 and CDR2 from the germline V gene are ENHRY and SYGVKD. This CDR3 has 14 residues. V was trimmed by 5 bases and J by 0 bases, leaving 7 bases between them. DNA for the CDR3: TGTGCCATCAGTACAGGGACAACTAATGAAAAACTGTTTTTT. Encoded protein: CAISTGTTNEKLFF.